The 18 T cell receptor beta chains in this list originate from one sample, sequenced in a study of cytomegalovirus exposure and HLA in healthy donors. Use of 60 Vbeta and 13 Jbeta primers characterized the PCR. The assay was immunoSEQ multiplex PCR, and TCRdb's table has in-frame clones only and misses some. The table records 95,000 to 150,000 clones, around two thirds of them present only once. The sequencing input was PBMCs. All receptors come from a woman aged 40-49 years in good health and CMV-seropositive.

The CDR3 loop reads CASSPGEGGEKLFF. The DNA of the CDR3 is TGCGCCAGCAGTCCAGGGGAGGGGGGTGAAAAACTGTTTTTT. The chain employs TRBV5-1 and TRBJ1-4; tentatively, D is TRBD1 (6 bases). The length of the CDR3 is 14 residues. Germline-derived CDR1 and CDR2 are SGHRS and YFSETQ. V was clipped by 5 bases and J by 7 bases, with 15 bases between them.

Remarks on this clone: The same CDR3 also results from other DNA sequences found in this sample. The genes are TRBV6-5 and TRBJ1-2; D is perhaps TRBD1 (5 bases). Germline CDR1 is MNHEY and CDR2 is SVGAGI. V gave up 0 bases and J gave up 8 bases, with 7 bases separating them. The CDR3 sequence is 12 residues long. CDR3 nucleotides: TGTGCCAGCAGTTACTCGGGGGGAGGCTACACCTTC. The encoded protein is CASSYSGGGYTF.

This sequence joins TRBV5-1 and TRBJ1-4; D ambiguous. The CDR3 has 12 residues. Germline-derived CDR1 and CDR2 are SGHRS and YFSETQ. Between the trimmed V and J ends, which lost 0 bases and 13 bases, there was a span of 10 bases. CDR3 sequence: CASSLEGVVLFF. The CDR3, as DNA: TGCGCCAGCAGCTTGGAGGGAGTCGTACTGTTTTTT.

This clone has just one count. V is TRBV4-1 and J is TRBJ1-1, with D unclear. Between the trimmed V and J ends, which lost 1 base and 1 base, there was a span of 7 bases. Germline V lookup: CDR1 MGHRA, CDR2 YSYEKL. This CDR3 is 14 amino acids long. The CDR3, as DNA: TGCGCCAGCAGCCAAGCAACAGCGAACACTGAAGCTTTCTTT. Translating gives CASSQATANTEAFF.

The genes are TRBV6-6 and TRBJ2-1; 7 bases match TRBD1. Germline-derived CDR1 and CDR2 are MNHNY and SVGAGI (reference sequence). This CDR3 is 14 amino acids long. The V and J ends lost 5 bases and 4 bases, in that order; junction bases with no gene match: 5. The CDR3 DNA reads as TGTGCCAGCAGTCGTCGGGACAGATACAATGAGCAGTTCTTC. The encoded protein is CASSRRDRYNEQFF.

Only a few counts were recorded for this clone. The chain joins TRBV11-2 to TRBJ2-7, with 10 bases identical to TRBD1. The CDR3 covers 12 residues. V gave up 8 bases and J gave up 2 bases; unmatched junction bases: 0. In germline, CDR1 is SGHAT, CDR2 FQNNGV. The chain's CDR3 is CASGQGAYEQYF. In nucleotides, the CDR3 is TGTGCCAGCGGACAGGGGGCCTACGAGCAGTACTTC.

J is TRBJ2-1 and V is TRBV5-1; 10 bases are a match to TRBD1. CDR1 is SGHRS, CDR2 YFSETQ, per germline. V shed 5 bases, J shed 5 bases, and the junction held 13 bases outside the gene matches. This CDR3 has 17 amino acids. In nucleotides, the CDR3 is TGCGCCAGCAGGTTTCGACCGGGACAGGGGATCGACAATGAGCAGTTCTTC. Encoded protein: CASRFRPGQGIDNEQFF.

The genes are TRBV10-2 and TRBJ1-1; TRBD1 is a possible D gene (6 bases). This CDR3 is 14 amino acids long. Germline loops: CDR1 WSHSY, CDR2 SAAADI. V dropped 5 bases and J dropped 0 bases, with 10 bases sitting between them. The CDR3 DNA reads as TGCGCCAGCAGTCGGACAGACTTGAACACTGAAGCTTTCTTT. Amino acid sequence: CASSRTDLNTEAFF.

This clone has just one count. This chain uses TRBV14 with TRBJ2-5; tentatively, D is TRBD1 (6 bases). The CDR3 runs 14 residues. Trimming left V 4 bases short and J 2 bases short, with 11 bases between. Germline loops: CDR1 SGHDN, CDR2 FVKESK. The CDR3 here is CASSRDITQETQYF. DNA of the CDR3: TGTGCCAGCAGCCGGGACATTACTCAAGAGACCCAGTACTTC.

This chain uses TRBV7-8 with TRBJ2-5, with 12 bases that match TRBD2. CDR3 length equals 15 residues. The germline CDR1 and CDR2 sequences are SGHVS and FQNEAQ. Trimming removed 4 bases from V and 7 bases from J; junction bases left unmatched: 7. The CDR3 region is CASSSWTSGVGTQYF. The CDR3 DNA is TGTGCCAGCAGCTCCTGGACTAGCGGGGTTGGGACCCAGTACTTC.

This clone was observed a few times. The rearrangement joins TRBV10-3 to TRBJ1-1; TRBD1 matches at 8 bases. Germline CDR1 is ENHRY and CDR2 is SYGVKD. This CDR3 spans 13 amino acids. V lost 8 bases and J lost 4; bases outside the gene matches: 6. The CDR3 loop reads CAIRQGAGTEAFF. CDR3 nucleotides: TGTGCCATCCGCCAGGGGGCGGGCACTGAAGCTTTCTTT.

This sequence joins TRBV2 and TRBJ2-2, with 9 bases fitting TRBD1. This CDR3 is built from 15 residues. CDR1 is SNHLY, CDR2 FYNNEI, per germline. V lost 6 bases, J lost 3 bases, and 5 bases stayed unmatched. The CDR3 nucleotides read TGTGCCAGCAGCCCCGGGACAGGGTACACCGGGGAGCTGTTTTTT. Its translation is CASSPGTGYTGELFF.

The chain uses TRBV5-4 and TRBJ1-1; 10 bases align to TRBD1. CDR3 length: 15 amino acids. CDR1 and CDR2 from the germline V gene are SGHNT and YYREEE (reference sequence). V was pared by 3 bases and J by 1 base, with 3 bases of the junction left unmatched. CDR3 nucleotide sequence: TGTGCCAGCAGCTCCCGGACAGGGGGGAACACTGAAGCTTTCTTT. It translates to CASSSRTGGNTEAFF. Filled out from reference TRBV5-4 and TRBJ1-1, the complete variable domain reads ETGVTQSPTHLIKTRGQQVTLRCSSQSGHNTVSWYQQALGQGPQFIFQYYREEENGRGNFPPRFSGLQFPNYSSELNVNALELDDSALYLCASSSRTGGNTEAFFGQGTRLTVV.

This chain joins TRBV5-4 and TRBJ2-7, with D perhaps TRBD2 (5 bases). Deletions cut 0 bases from V and 1 base from J, with 5 bases between. Germline values: CDR1 SGHNT, CDR2 YYREEE (reference sequence). The CDR3 has 13 residues. The CDR3 loop reads CASSLERSYEQYF. The CDR3 nucleotides are TGTGCCAGCAGCTTGGAGCGGTCCTACGAGCAGTACTTC.

In the case of this clone: Other nucleotide sequences in the sample specify the same CDR3. The chain employs TRBV7-9 and TRBJ1-1, with D perhaps matching TRBD1 (5 bases). The CDR3 loop spans 14 amino acids. The germline gives CDR1 SEHNR, CDR2 FQNEAQ (reference sequence). V dropped 5 bases and J dropped 1 base, with 11 bases sitting between them. Here the CDR3 reads CASSPGQTNTEAFF. As DNA, the CDR3 is TGTGCCAGCAGCCCAGGACAAACGAACACTGAAGCTTTCTTT.

The chain joins TRBV5-1 to TRBJ2-3, with 7 bases matching TRBD1. V lost 3 bases to trimming and J lost 3 bases; unmatched junction nucleotides: 1. Germline assignment: CDR1 SGHRS and CDR2 YFSETQ. CDR3 size: 13 residues. CDR3 DNA: TGCGCCAGCAGCTCACAGGGGACAGATACGCAGTATTTT. The encoded protein is CASSSQGTDTQYF.

The gene calls are TRBV27 and TRBJ2-2, with D possibly matching TRBD1 (6 bases). The CDR3 spans 14 residues. Germline CDR1 MNHEY, CDR2 SMNVEV (reference sequence). V gave up 8 bases and J gave up 6 bases, with 16 bases separating them. The CDR3 bases are TGTGCCAGCGGATACTCCGACAGGCCCGGGGAGCTGTTTTTT. Encoded protein: CASGYSDRPGELFF.

This clone was observed a few times. The chain links TRBV6-5 to TRBJ2-1; possible D gene TRBD2, 5 bases. V was pared by 5 bases and J by 9 bases, with 14 bases between. From germline, CDR1 is MNHEY and CDR2 SVGAGI. The CDR3 sequence is 13 residues long. The CDR3 DNA reads TGTGCCAGCAGTCTCAGGAGCGGTGGTGAGCAGTTCTTC. Translated, it gives CASSLRSGGEQFF.